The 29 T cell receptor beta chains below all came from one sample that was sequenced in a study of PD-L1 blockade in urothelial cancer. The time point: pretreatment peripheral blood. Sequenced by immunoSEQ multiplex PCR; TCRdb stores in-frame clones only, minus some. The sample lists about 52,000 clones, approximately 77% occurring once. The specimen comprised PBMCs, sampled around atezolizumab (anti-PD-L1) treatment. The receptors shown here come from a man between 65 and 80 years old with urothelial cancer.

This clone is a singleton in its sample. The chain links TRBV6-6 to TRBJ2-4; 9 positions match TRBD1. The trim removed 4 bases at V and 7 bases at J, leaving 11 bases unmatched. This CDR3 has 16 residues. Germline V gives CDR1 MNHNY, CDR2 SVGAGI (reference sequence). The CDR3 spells CASSSNQGTGLNIQYF. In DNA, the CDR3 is TGTGCCAGCAGTTCCAACCAGGGGACAGGGCTTAACATTCAGTACTTC.

CDR3 nucleotide sequence: TGTGCCAGCAGCTCTCACCTCAGCACAGGGCGCGCCGCCGGGGCCAACGTCCTGACTTTC. Protein: CASSSHLSTGRAAGANVLTF. The chain couples TRBV7-8 to TRBJ2-6; D is perhaps TRBD1 (6 bases). Trimming took 4 bases from V and 4 from J, leaving 26 bases between them. The CDR3 extends over 20 amino acids. The germline CDR1 and CDR2 sequences are SGHVS and FQNEAQ.

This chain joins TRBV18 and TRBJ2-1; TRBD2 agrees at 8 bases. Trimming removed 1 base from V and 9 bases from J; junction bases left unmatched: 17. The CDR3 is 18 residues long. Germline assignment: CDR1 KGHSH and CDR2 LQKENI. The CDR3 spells CASSPQLARGVTSREQFF. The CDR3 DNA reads TGTGCCAGCTCACCACAGCTAGCGCGGGGGGTTACTTCCCGTGAGCAGTTCTTC.

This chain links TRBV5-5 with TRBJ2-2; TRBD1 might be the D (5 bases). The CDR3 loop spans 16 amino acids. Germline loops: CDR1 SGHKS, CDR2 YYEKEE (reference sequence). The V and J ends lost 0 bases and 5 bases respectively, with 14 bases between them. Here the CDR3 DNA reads TGTGCCAGCAGCTTGGCGGCAGGGCGTAAAACCGGGGAGCTGTTTTTT. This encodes CASSLAAGRKTGELFF.

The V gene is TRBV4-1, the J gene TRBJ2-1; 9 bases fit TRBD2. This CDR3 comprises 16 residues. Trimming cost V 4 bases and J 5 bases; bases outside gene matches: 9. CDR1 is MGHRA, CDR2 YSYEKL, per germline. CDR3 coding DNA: TGCGCCAGCAGCCCCCGACTAGCGGAGATGAACAATGAGCAGTTCTTC. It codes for CASSPRLAEMNNEQFF.

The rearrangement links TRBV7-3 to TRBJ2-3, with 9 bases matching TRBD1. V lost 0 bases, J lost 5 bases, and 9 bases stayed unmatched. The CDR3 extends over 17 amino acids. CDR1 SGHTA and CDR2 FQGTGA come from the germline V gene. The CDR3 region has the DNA TGTGCCAGCAGCTTAACCGGGGCTGGGACAGGGTTAGATACGCAGTATTTT. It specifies CASSLTGAGTGLDTQYF.

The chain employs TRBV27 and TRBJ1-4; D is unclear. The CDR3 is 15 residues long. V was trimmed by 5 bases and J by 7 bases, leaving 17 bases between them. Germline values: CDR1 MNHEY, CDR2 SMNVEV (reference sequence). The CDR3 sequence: CASSESGSLFEKLFF. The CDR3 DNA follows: TGTGCCAGCAGTGAATCGGGGAGCCTTTTTGAAAAACTGTTTTTT.

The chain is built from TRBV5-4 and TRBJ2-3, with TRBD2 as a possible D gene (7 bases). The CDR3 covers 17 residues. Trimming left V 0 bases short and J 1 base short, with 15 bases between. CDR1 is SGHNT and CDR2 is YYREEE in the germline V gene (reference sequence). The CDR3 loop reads CASSLARGGAGTDTQYF. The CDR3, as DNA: TGTGCCAGCAGCTTGGCCCGCGGGGGCGCGGGCACAGATACGCAGTATTTT.

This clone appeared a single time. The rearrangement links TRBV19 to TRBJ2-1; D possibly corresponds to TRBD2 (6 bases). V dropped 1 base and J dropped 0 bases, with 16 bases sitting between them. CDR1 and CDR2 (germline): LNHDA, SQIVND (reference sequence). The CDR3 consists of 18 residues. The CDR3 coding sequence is TGTGCCAGTAGTATAGGAGCAGGGACTCTTGGCTCCTACAATGAGCAGTTCTTC. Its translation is CASSIGAGTLGSYNEQFF.

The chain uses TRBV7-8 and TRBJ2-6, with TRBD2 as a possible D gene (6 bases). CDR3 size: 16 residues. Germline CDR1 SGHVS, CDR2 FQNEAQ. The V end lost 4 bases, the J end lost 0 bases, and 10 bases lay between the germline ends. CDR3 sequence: CASSSPGGSGANVLTF. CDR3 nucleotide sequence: TGTGCCAGCAGCTCCCCCGGGGGCTCTGGGGCCAACGTCCTGACTTTC.

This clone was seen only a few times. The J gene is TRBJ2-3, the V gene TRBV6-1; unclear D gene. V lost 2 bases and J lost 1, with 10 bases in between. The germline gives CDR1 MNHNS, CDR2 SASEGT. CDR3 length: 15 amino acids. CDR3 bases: TGTGCCAGCAGTGAATTCCTCCAGGGCACAGATACGCAGTATTTT. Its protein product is CASSEFLQGTDTQYF.

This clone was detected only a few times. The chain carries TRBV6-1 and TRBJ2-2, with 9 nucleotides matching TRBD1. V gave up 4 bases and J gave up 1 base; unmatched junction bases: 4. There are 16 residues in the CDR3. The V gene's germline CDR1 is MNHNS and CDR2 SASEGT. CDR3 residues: CASSGTGARNTGELFF. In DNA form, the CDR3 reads TGTGCCAGCAGTGGGACAGGGGCAAGGAACACCGGGGAGCTGTTTTTT.

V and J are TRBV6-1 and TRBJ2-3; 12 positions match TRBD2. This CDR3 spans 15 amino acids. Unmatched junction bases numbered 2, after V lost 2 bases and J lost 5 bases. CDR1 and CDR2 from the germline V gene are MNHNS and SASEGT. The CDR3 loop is CASSELAGGLDTQYF. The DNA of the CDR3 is TGTGCCAGCAGTGAACTAGCGGGGGGGCTAGATACGCAGTATTTT.

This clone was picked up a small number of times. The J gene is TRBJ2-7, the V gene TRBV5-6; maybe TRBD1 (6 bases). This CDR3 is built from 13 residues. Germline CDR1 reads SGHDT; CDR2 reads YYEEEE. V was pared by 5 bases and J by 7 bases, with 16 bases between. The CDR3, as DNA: TGTGCCAGCAGGAGAAAACAGGGAGAAGAGCAGTACTTC. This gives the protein CASRRKQGEEQYF.

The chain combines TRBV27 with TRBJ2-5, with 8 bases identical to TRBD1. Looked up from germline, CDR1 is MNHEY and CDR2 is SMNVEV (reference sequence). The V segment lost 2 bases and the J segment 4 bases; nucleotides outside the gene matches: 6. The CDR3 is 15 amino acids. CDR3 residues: CASSLRPQGAETQYF. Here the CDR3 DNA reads TGTGCCAGCAGTTTACGCCCGCAGGGGGCAGAGACCCAGTACTTC.

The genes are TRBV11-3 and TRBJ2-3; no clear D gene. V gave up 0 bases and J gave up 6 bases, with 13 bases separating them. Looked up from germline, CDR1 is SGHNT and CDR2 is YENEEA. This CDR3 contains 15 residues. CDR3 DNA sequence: TGTGCCAGCAGCTTAGACCGGGTCCTCGCGGATACGCAGTATTTT. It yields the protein CASSLDRVLADTQYF. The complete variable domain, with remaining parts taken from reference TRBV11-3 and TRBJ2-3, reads EAGVVQSPRYKIIEKKQPVAFWCNPISGHNTLYWYLQNLGQGPELLIRYENEEAVDDSQLPKDRFSAERLKGVDSTLKIQPAELGDSAVYLCASSLDRVLADTQYFGPGTRLTVL.

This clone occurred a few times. The CDR3: CASSLGDREWDEQYF. CDR3 sequence (DNA): TGCGCCAGCAGCTTGGGCGACAGGGAATGGGACGAGCAGTACTTC. The chain has TRBV5-1 and TRBJ2-7; TRBD1 aligns across 7 bases. This CDR3 has 15 amino acids. The V gene end was trimmed by 0 bases and the J gene end by 5 bases; junction bases not matched to a gene: 8. In germline, CDR1 is SGHRS, CDR2 YFSETQ. Filled out from reference TRBV5-1 and TRBJ2-7, the complete variable domain reads KAGVTQTPRYLIKTRGQQVTLSCSPISGHRSVSWYQQTPGQGLQFLFEYFSETQRNKGNFPGRFSGRQFSNSRSEMNVSTLELGDSALYLCASSLGDREWDEQYFGPGTRLTVT.

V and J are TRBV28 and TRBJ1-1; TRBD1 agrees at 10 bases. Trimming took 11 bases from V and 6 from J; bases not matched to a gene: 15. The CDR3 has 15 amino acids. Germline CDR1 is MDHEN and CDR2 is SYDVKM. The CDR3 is CACGMRTGQGSEAFF. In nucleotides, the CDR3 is TGTGCCTGCGGTATGAGAACGGGACAGGGGTCTGAAGCTTTCTTT. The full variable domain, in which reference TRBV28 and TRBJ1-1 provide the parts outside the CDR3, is DVKVTQSSRYLVKRTGEKVFLECVQDMDHENMFWYRQDPGLGLRLIYFSYDVKMKEKGDIPEGYSVSREKKERFSLILESASTNQTSMYLCACGMRTGQGSEAFFGQGTRLTVV.

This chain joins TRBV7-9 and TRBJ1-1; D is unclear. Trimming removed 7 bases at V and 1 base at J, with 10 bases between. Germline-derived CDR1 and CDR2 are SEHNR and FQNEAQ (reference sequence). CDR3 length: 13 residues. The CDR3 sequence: CASTMAGNTEAFF. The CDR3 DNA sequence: TGTGCCAGCACCATGGCAGGGAACACTGAAGCTTTCTTT.

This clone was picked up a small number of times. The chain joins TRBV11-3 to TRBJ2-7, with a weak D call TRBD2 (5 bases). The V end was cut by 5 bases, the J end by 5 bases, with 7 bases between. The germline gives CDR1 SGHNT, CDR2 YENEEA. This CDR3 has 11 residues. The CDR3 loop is CASSEADEQYF. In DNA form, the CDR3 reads TGTGCCAGCAGCGAAGCGGACGAGCAGTACTTC. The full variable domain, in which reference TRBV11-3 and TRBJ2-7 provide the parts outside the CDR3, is EAGVVQSPRYKIIEKKQPVAFWCNPISGHNTLYWYLQNLGQGPELLIRYENEEAVDDSQLPKDRFSAERLKGVDSTLKIQPAELGDSAVYLCASSEADEQYFGPGTRLTVT.

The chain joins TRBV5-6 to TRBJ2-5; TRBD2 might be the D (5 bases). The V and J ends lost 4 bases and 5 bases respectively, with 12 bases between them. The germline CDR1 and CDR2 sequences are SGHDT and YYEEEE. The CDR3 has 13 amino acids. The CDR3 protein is CASSQISGETQYF. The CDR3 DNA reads TGTGCCAGCAGCCAAATCTCGGGGGAGACCCAGTACTTC.

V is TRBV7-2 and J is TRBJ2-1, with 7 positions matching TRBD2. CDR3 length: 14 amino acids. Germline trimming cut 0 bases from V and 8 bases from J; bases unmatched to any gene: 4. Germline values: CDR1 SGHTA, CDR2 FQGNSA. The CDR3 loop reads CASSLAGGPDEQFF. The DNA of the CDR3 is TGTGCCAGCAGCTTAGCGGGAGGGCCCGATGAGCAGTTCTTC. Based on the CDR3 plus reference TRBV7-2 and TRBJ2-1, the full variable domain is GAGVSQSPSNKVTEKGKDVELRCDPISGHTALYWYRQSLGQGLEFLIYFQGNSAPDKSGLPSDRFSAERTGGSVSTLTIQRTQQEDSAVYLCASSLAGGPDEQFFGPGTRLTVL.

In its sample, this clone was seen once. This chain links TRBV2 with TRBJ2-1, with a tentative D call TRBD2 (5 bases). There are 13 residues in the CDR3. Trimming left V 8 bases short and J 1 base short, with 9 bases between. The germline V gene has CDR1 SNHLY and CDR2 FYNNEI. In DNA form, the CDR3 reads TGTGCCAGCCAAATAGCGTCCTACAATGAGCAGTTCTTC. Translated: CASQIASYNEQFF.

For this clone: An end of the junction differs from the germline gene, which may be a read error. The CDR3 DNA reads TGTGCCAGCAGTTCGACAGGGGTTTCCTCGACTTTCTTT. It is translated as CASSSTGVSSTFF. This chain connects TRBV5-1 to TRBJ1-1; 8 bases match TRBD1. CDR1 and CDR2 from the germline V gene are SGHRS and YFSETQ. The CDR3 spans 13 residues.

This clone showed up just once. The CDR3 DNA follows: TGTGCCAGCAGCTTAGGGGGGCAGAGAGGCACTGAAGCTTTCTTT. Protein product: CASSLGGQRGTEAFF. The genes are TRBV11-2 and TRBJ1-1, with D tentatively TRBD1 (6 bases). The V gene lost 1 base and the J gene lost 4 bases, with 13 bases spanning the gap. In germline, CDR1 is SGHAT, CDR2 FQNNGV. CDR3 length: 15 amino acids.

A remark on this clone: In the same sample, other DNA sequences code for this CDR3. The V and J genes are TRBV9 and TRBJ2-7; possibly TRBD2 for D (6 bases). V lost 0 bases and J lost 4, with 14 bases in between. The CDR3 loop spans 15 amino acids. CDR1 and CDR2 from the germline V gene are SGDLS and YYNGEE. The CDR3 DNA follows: TGTGCCAGCAGCGTAGACGGGGGTCGAACTTACGAGCAGTACTTC. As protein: CASSVDGGRTYEQYF. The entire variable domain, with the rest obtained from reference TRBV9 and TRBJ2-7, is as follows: DSGVTQTPKHLITATGQRVTLRCSPRSGDLSVYWYQQSLDQGLQFLIQYYNGEERAKGNILERFSAQQFPDLHSELNLSSLELGDSALYFCASSVDGGRTYEQYFGPGTRLTVT.

CDR3 loop: CAWSVPPGLAGGDPRDEQYF. The CDR3 DNA reads TGTGCCTGGAGTGTACCCCCCGGACTAGCGGGGGGGGATCCCCGGGACGAGCAGTACTTC. This chain connects TRBV30 to TRBJ2-7; 15 bases fit TRBD2. V was pared by 0 bases and J by 5 bases, with 17 bases of the junction left unmatched. Germline V gene lookup returns CDR1 GTSNPN and CDR2 SVGIG (reference sequence). The CDR3 runs to 20 residues.

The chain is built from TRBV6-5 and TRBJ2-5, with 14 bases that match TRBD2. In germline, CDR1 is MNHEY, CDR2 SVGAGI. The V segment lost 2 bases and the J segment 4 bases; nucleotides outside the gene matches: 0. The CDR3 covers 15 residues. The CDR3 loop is CASSYGLAGGETQYF. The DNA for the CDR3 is TGTGCCAGCAGTTACGGACTAGCGGGAGGAGAGACCCAGTACTTC.

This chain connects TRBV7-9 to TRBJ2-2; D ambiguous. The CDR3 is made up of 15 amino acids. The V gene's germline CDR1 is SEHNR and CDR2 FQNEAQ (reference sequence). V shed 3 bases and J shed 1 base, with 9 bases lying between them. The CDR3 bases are TGTGCCAGCAGCTTGGGCGCCAGGAACACCGGGGAGCTGTTTTTT. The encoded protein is CASSLGARNTGELFF.